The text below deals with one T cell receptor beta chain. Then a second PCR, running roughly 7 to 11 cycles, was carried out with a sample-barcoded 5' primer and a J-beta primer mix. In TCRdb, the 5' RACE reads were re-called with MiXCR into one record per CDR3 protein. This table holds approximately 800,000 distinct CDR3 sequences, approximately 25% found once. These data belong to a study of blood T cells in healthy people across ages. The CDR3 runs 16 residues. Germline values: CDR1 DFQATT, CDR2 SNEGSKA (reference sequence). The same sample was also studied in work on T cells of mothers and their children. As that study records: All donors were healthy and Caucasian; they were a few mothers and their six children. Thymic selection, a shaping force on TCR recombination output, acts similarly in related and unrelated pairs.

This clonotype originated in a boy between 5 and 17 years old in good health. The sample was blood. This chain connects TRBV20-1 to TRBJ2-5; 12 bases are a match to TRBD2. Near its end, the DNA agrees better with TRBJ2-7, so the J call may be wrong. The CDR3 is CSATRTSGTQLYEQYF. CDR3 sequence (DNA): TGCAGTGCGACAAGGACTAGCGGGACCCAATTGTACGAGCAGTACTTC.